The present TCR beta chain was sequenced within a study of blood T cells in healthy people across ages. Primed by a sample-barcoded 5' primer and a J-beta primer mix, a second PCR proceeded for about 7 to 11 cycles. TCRdb re-derived calls from the 5' RACE reads in MiXCR, one entry per CDR3 protein. The table records about 1 million distinct CDR3 sequences, more than 35% of them present only once. Regarding this clonotype: What it binds is unknown.

From germline, CDR1 is SGDLS and CDR2 YYNGEE. CDR3 length equals 13 residues. V lost 0 bases and J lost 6, with 10 bases in between. Study conclusions and caveats: With donor CMV status unknown, expanded clonotype changes were possibly confounded.

The receptor's source is a woman between 55 and 75 years old in good health. Sequencing input: blood. The chain combines TRBV9 with TRBJ2-7; D is ambiguous. CDR3 residues: CASSVGPWSEQYF. CDR3 bases: TGTGCCAGCAGCGTAGGCCCCTGGAGCGAGCAGTACTTC.